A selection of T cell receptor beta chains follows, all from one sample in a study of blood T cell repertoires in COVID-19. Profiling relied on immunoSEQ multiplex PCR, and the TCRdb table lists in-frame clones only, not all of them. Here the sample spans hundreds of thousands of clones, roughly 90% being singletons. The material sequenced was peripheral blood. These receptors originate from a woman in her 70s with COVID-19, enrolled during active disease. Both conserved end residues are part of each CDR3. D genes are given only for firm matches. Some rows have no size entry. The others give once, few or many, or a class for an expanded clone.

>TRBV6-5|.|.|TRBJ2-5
CASSPLPQETQYF
TGTGCCAGCAGCCCCTTACCGCAGGAGACCCAGTACTTC
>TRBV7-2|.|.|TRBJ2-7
CASSLGGVLGGEQYF
TGTGCCAGCAGCTTAGGAGGGGTGCTAGGGGGCGAGCAGTACTTC
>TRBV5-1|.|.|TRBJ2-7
CASRFVGGYEQYF
TGCGCCAGCCGTTTCGTCGGGGGCTACGAGCAGTACTTC
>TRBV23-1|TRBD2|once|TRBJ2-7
CASSHAGSSRGGNPFYEQYF
TGCGCCAGCAGTCACGCGGGGTCATCGCGGGGGGGTAACCCTTTCTACGAGCAGTACTTC
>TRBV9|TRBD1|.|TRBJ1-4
CASSAGTGREKLFF
TGTGCCAGCAGCGCAGGGACAGGGAGAGAAAAACTGTTTTTT
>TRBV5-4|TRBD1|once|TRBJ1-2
CASSLGRQGYGYTF
TGTGCCAGCAGCTTGGGGAGACAGGGGTATGGCTACACCTTC
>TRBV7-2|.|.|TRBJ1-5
CASSFTEGQPQHF
TGTGCCAGCAGCTTTACTGAGGGACAGCCCCAGCATTTT
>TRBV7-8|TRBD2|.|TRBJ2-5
CASSSLAGVEETQYF
TGTGCCAGCAGCTCTTTAGCGGGGGTGGAGGAGACCCAGTACTTC
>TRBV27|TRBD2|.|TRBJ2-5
CASSFGASGRETQYF
TGTGCCAGCAGTTTCGGGGCTAGCGGTCGGGAGACCCAGTACTTC
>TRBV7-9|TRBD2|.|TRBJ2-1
CASSATRRGSSYNEQFF
TGTGCCAGCAGCGCTACTAGGCGGGGGAGCTCCTACAATGAGCAGTTCTTC
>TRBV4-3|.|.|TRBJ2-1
CASSQDGWERVREQFF
TGCGCCAGCAGCCAAGATGGTTGGGAGAGGGTGCGGGAGCAGTTCTTC
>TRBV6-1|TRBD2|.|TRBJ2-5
CASSERLAETQETQYF
TGTGCCAGCAGTGAGAGGCTAGCGGAAACCCAAGAGACCCAGTACTTC
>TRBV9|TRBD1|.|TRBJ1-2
CASSARKGQGASYTF
TGTGCCAGCAGCGCTCGTAAAGGACAGGGGGCAAGCTACACCTTC
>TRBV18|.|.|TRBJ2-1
CASSPPSRRYNEQFF
TGTGCCAGCTCACCACCCTCCCGGCGGTACAATGAGCAGTTCTTC
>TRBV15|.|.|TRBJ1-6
CATRKGSDSPLHF
TGTGCCACCAGAAAGGGGTCCGATTCACCCCTCCACTTT
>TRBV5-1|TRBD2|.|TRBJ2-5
CASCPSGGRQETQYF
TGCGCCAGCTGTCCTTCGGGGGGGCGCCAAGAGACCCAGTACTTC
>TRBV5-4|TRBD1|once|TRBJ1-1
CASTMDRAGTEAFF
TGTGCCAGCACCATGGACAGGGCGGGCACTGAAGCTTTCTTT
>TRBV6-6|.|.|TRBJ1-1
CASSYSGRDTEAFF
TGTGCCAGCAGTTACTCGGGCAGGGACACTGAAGCTTTCTTT
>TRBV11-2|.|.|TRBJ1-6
CASSPTRGTSSYNSPLHF
TGTGCCAGCAGCCCCACCCGAGGAACTAGCTCCTATAATTCACCCCTCCACTTT
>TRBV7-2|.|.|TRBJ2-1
CASSPQRAFSYNEQFF
TGTGCCAGCAGCCCTCAGAGGGCCTTCTCCTACAATGAGCAGTTCTTC
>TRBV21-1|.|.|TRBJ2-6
CARGAWPFYSGANVLTF
TGTGCCAGGGGGGCTTGGCCCTTCTACTCTGGGGCCAACGTCCTGACTTTC
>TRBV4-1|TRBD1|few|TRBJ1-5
CASSQGYRGVQPQHF
TGCGCCAGCAGCCAAGGATACAGGGGAGTTCAGCCCCAGCATTTT
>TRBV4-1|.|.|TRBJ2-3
CASSQEDITDTQYF
TGCGCCAGCAGCCAAGAAGACATCACAGATACGCAGTATTTT
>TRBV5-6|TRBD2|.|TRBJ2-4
CASSRAGGPTKNIQYF
TGTGCCAGCAGCCGCGCGGGGGGGCCAACCAAAAACATTCAGTACTTC
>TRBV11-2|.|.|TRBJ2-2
CASSWGVNSGELFF
TGTGCCAGCAGCTGGGGGGTTAATAGCGGGGAGCTGTTTTTT
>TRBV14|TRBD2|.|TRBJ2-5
CASSPSGGPESETQYF
TGTGCCAGCAGCCCGTCGGGGGGGCCGGAGTCAGAGACCCAGTACTTC
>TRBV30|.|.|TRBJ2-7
CAWSRPGLKYF
TGTGCCTGGAGTCGCCCGGGTCTCAAATACTTC
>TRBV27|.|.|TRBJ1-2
CASSLSGLRSGNYGYTF
TGTGCCAGCAGTTTATCGGGACTCCGGAGTGGGAACTATGGCTACACCTTC
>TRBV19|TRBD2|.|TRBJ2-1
CASIPAGGVNEQFF
TGTGCCAGTATCCCAGCGGGGGGCGTCAATGAGCAGTTCTTC
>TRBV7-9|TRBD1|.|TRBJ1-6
CASSLTVQGPLTPLHF
TGTGCCAGCAGCTTAACTGTACAGGGGCCGTTAACACCCCTCCACTTT
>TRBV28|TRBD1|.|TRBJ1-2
CASSLGSTGVYGYTF
TGTGCCAGCAGTTTAGGGTCGACAGGGGTCTATGGCTACACCTTC
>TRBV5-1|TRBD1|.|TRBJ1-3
CASSTGSGNTIYF
TGCGCCAGCTCGACAGGGAGTGGAAACACCATATATTTT
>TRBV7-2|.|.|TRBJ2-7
CASSLGQGTTYEQYF
TGTGCCAGCAGCTTAGGGCAGGGGACGACCTACGAGCAGTACTTC
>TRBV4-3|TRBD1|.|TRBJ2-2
CASSQGLDRGHTGELFF
TGCGCCAGCAGCCAAGGACTGGACAGGGGGCACACCGGGGAGCTGTTTTTT
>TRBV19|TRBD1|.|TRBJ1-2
CASSLDRDYGYTF
TGTGCCAGTAGTCTCGACAGGGACTATGGCTACACCTTC